This entry lists 18 T cell receptor beta chains sequenced from one sample in a study of T cell responses to AZD1222 COVID-19 vaccine. Generated by immunoSEQ multiplex PCR, the TCRdb table keeps only in-frame clones and is missing some. The sample lists some 92,000 clones, about 90% seen once, with around 5% in the top ten. This specimen was peripheral blood, taken on day 0 of MenACWY control vaccination. These receptors were taken from an adult in good health.

This chain links TRBV9 with TRBJ1-2; a weak D match, TRBD1 (5 bases). This CDR3 comprises 19 residues. Trimming shortened V by 3 bases and J by 0 bases, and 24 bases separated the two germline ends. Germline loops: CDR1 SGDLS, CDR2 YYNGEE. Here the CDR3 reads CASSALGQGASKTNYGYTF. As DNA, the CDR3 is TGTGCCAGCAGCGCCCTCGGGCAGGGCGCGTCAAAAACTAACTATGGCTACACCTTC.

The chain combines TRBV5-4 with TRBJ2-6, with D hard to call. Germline V gene data show CDR1 as SGHNT and CDR2 as YYREEE (reference sequence). The CDR3 is 16 amino acids. Trimming removed 0 bases at V and 1 base at J, with 8 bases between. This CDR3 reads CASSLGFESGANVLTF. CDR3 coding DNA: TGTGCCAGCAGCTTGGGGTTTGAGTCTGGGGCCAACGTCCTGACTTTC. The complete variable domain, with remaining parts taken from reference TRBV5-4 and TRBJ2-6, reads ETGVTQSPTHLIKTRGQQVTLRCSSQSGHNTVSWYQQALGQGPQFIFQYYREEENGRGNFPPRFSGLQFPNYSSELNVNALELDDSALYLCASSLGFESGANVLTFGAGSRLTVL.

The genes are TRBV19 and TRBJ2-3; D may be TRBD2 (5 bases). Germline V lookup: CDR1 LNHDA, CDR2 SQIVND (reference sequence). The length of the CDR3 is 15 residues. V was pared by 3 bases and J by 2 bases, with 12 bases between. DNA of the CDR3: TGTGCCAGTAGTATTGGAGCGGCCAACACAGATACGCAGTATTTT. This gives the protein CASSIGAANTDTQYF.

J is TRBJ2-6 and V is TRBV19; unclear D gene. Trimming shortened V by 0 bases and J by 0 bases, and 9 bases separated the two germline ends. Germline V gives CDR1 LNHDA, CDR2 SQIVND (reference sequence). The CDR3 totals 17 residues. CDR3 amino acids: CASSIDHSSSGANVLTF. CDR3 bases: TGTGCCAGTAGTATAGATCACAGTAGCTCTGGGGCCAACGTCCTGACTTTC.

This rearrangement joins TRBV28 to TRBJ2-3; D tentatively reads TRBD1 or TRBD2 (6 bases each). The germline V gene has CDR1 MDHEN and CDR2 SYDVKM. Trimming stripped 10 bases from V and 4 bases from J, with 18 bases between. The CDR3 is made up of 14 amino acids. Here the CDR3 DNA reads TGTGCCACTTTTAGAGGGGGGAGCGCAGATACGCAGTATTTT. It encodes CATFRGGSADTQYF.

This clone was counted a single time. J is TRBJ2-5 and V is TRBV12-3 or TRBV12-4; perhaps TRBD1 as D (6 bases). The V gene lost 6 bases and the J gene lost 7 bases, with 15 bases spanning the gap. CDR3 length: 13 amino acids. CDR3 nucleotide sequence: TGTGCCAGCAGGCCAGGGGATGGTCGGACCCAGTACTTC. Translating gives CASRPGDGRTQYF.

The CDR3 region has the DNA TGTGCCATCAGTGGACTTGGGACAGTGAACACTGAAGCTTTCTTT. Translated, it gives CAISGLGTVNTEAFF. The rearrangement joins TRBV10-3 to TRBJ1-1, with 7 nucleotides matching TRBD1. Germline V gives CDR1 ENHRY, CDR2 SYGVKD. After removal of 4 bases from V and 0 bases from J, the junction contained 5 bases not matched to a gene. This CDR3 has 15 residues.

This chain joins TRBV27 and TRBJ1-3; D possibly corresponds to TRBD1 (6 bases). CDR3 size: 15 residues. The germline CDR1 and CDR2 sequences are MNHEY and SMNVEV (reference sequence). With 3 bases removed from V and 0 bases from J, the gap between germline ends came to 9 bases. This CDR3 reads CASSFRQVSGNTIYF. CDR3 in DNA: TGTGCCAGCAGTTTCAGACAGGTCTCTGGAAACACCATATATTTT.

The chain is built from TRBV28 and TRBJ1-1; D is possibly TRBD1 (6 bases). The germline CDR1 and CDR2 sequences are MDHEN and SYDVKM. V lost 5 bases to trimming and J lost 6 bases, with 16 bases between them. This CDR3 region has 14 residues. Written as DNA, the CDR3 is TGTGCCAGCAGTCTCACAGGGATCTGGGCTGAAGCTTTCTTT. This translates into CASSLTGIWAEAFF. Full variable domain (outside the CDR3, taken from reference TRBV28 and TRBJ1-1): DVKVTQSSRYLVKRTGEKVFLECVQDMDHENMFWYRQDPGLGLRLIYFSYDVKMKEKGDIPEGYSVSREKKERFSLILESASTNQTSMYLCASSLTGIWAEAFFGQGTRLTVV.

The chain carries TRBV6-5 and TRBJ2-5; unclear D gene. V lost 6 bases to trimming and J lost 2 bases, with 13 bases between them. The CDR3 extends over 14 amino acids. Germline-derived CDR1 and CDR2 are MNHEY and SVGAGI. CDR3 loop: CASRPRHVQETQYF. CDR3 coding DNA: TGTGCCAGCAGACCTAGACACGTACAAGAGACCCAGTACTTC.

The chain joins TRBV6-5 to TRBJ1-2; D gene unclear. V shed 6 bases and J shed 4 bases, with 15 bases lying between them. Germline lookup yields CDR1 MNHEY and CDR2 SVGAGI. The CDR3 runs to 14 residues. CDR3 loop: CASRTGPISYGYTF. In DNA, the CDR3 is TGTGCCAGCAGGACGGGCCCTATCTCCTATGGCTACACCTTC.

The CDR3 sequence: CATSVSGSSTDTQYF. The CDR3 DNA is TGTGCCACCAGTGTTAGCGGCTCTAGCACAGATACGCAGTATTTT. The chain is built from TRBV24-1 and TRBJ2-3, with a weak D call TRBD2 (6 bases). The CDR3 is 15 amino acids. V was pared by 5 bases and J by 0 bases, with 11 bases between. CDR1 and CDR2 (germline): KGHDR, SFDVKD.

This chain joins TRBV7-9 and TRBJ1-4; no clear D gene. V was shortened by 5 bases and J by 5 bases, with 12 bases between the two germline ends. The CDR3 runs to 14 residues. Looked up from germline, CDR1 is SEHNR and CDR2 is FQNEAQ (reference sequence). The CDR3 loop is CASSRTPVNEKLFF. The CDR3, as DNA: TGTGCCAGCAGCCGGACGCCGGTGAATGAAAAACTGTTTTTT.

J is TRBJ2-5 and V is TRBV18; 8 bases line up with TRBD1. This CDR3 is 14 amino acids long. Trimming at V came to 3 bases and at J to 5 bases, leaving 5 bases not matched to a gene. Looked up from germline, CDR1 is KGHSH and CDR2 is LQKENI. The CDR3 is CASSPQGARETQYF. CDR3 nucleotides: TGTGCCAGCTCACCCCAGGGGGCCCGGGAGACCCAGTACTTC.

This chain links TRBV6-5 with TRBJ1-4; D is possibly TRBD1 (5 bases). Trimming removed 8 bases from V and 4 bases from J, with 17 bases in between. The length of the CDR3 is 15 residues. In germline, CDR1 is MNHEY, CDR2 SVGAGI. The CDR3 loop reads CASRGGVSGNEKLFF. CDR3 sequence (DNA): TGTGCCAGCCGAGGAGGGGTGTCTGGTAATGAAAAACTGTTTTTT.

This clone was picked up one time. This CDR3 is CASSPAPGSGELFF. CDR3 DNA: TGTGCCAGCAGCCCGGCCCCGGGGTCCGGGGAGCTGTTTTTT. This chain joins TRBV9 and TRBJ2-2, with D possibly matching TRBD2 (5 bases). Germline CDR1 and CDR2: SGDLS and YYNGEE. The CDR3 contains 14 residues. Between the trimmed V and J ends, which lost 4 bases and 6 bases, there was a span of 13 bases.

V usage is TRBV19 and J usage is TRBJ1-2; D is ambiguous. From germline, CDR1 is LNHDA and CDR2 SQIVND (reference sequence). This CDR3 has 15 amino acids. V was trimmed by 1 base and J by 3 bases, leaving 12 bases between them. CDR3 sequence (DNA): TGTGCCAGTAGTATAGTGCAAGGAGGGCACTATGGCTACACCTTC. This translates into CASSIVQGGHYGYTF.

The chain carries TRBV15 and TRBJ2-5; D possibly matches TRBD1 or TRBD2 (5 bases each). Trimming cost V 0 bases and J 4 bases, with 9 bases left between them. This CDR3 has 14 amino acids. In germline, CDR1 is LNHNV, CDR2 YYDKDF (reference sequence). DNA of the CDR3: TGTGCCACCAGCAGAGATCGAGGGGTAGAGACCCAGTACTTC. Protein product: CATSRDRGVETQYF.